This T cell receptor beta chain was identified in a study of T cells expressing NK-cell markers. Turning to the study itself: In the group of eight sequenced donors, seven were HCMV-seropositive and one was seronegative. Notes on the study in general: Dominant NKG2C+ clonotypes accounted for about 1.0-8% of CD8+ T cells in about six donors.

TCRdb processed the 5' RACE reads again and assigns one entry to each CDR3 protein, with no DNA. The clone table shows approximately 460,000 distinct CDR3 sequences, with the ten largest holding 7.3%. Points on this clonotype: Its antigen is still unknown.

This sequence was found in a woman aged 18 to 75 in good health. The specimen was blood T cells: a sorted CD56 or NKG2C T cell subset, CD4+ or CD8+ T cells, or bulk PBMC T cells (not recorded which).

The CDR3 loop reads CASSIGRITEAFF. The gene calls are TRBV19 and TRBJ1-1; TCRdb's D call of TRBD1 is untestable without DNA. The germline CDR1 and CDR2 sequences are LNHDA and SQIVND (reference sequence). The length of the CDR3 is 13 residues.